The 18 T cell receptor beta chains below were found in one sample sequenced in a study of Graves' ophthalmopathy and Graves' hyperthyroidism. Amplification of the TCR beta CDR3 regions used RNA transcripts (as template). First-round RT-PCR relied on HTBI primers, and a second-round multiplex PCR came next. TCRdb re-called the multiplex PCR reads with MiXCR, one entry per CDR3 protein. The sample shows approximately 540,000 distinct CDR3 sequences, roughly 39% of them seen only once. The specimen was peripheral blood or thyroid tissue (not recorded which). The receptor source for this set is an adult man with Graves' hyperthyroidism.

This clonotype was detected many times. V gene TRBV2 combines with J gene TRBJ1-2, with D possibly being TRBD1 (5 bases). The germline CDR1 and CDR2 sequences are SNHLY and FYNNEI. The CDR3 is 13 amino acids. The V gene lost 7 bases and the J gene lost 5 bases, with 14 bases spanning the gap. In nucleotides, the CDR3 is TGTGCCAGCAACCGGGACTTTCTTTATGGCTACACCTTC. Translated, it gives CASNRDFLYGYTF.

On this clonotype itself: Mismatch with germline at one junction end may stem from a read error. The chain has TRBV24-1 and TRBJ1-5; no clear D gene. The germline V gene encodes CDR1 KGHDR and CDR2 SFDVKD. This CDR3 spans 13 amino acids. CDR3 sequence reads: CASSFSGSQPQHF. CDR3 nucleotides: TGTGCCAGCAGTTTTTCTGGGAGTCAGCCCCAGCATTTT.

A note on this clonotype: The CDR3 end shows no conserved phenylalanine or tryptophan, and so a read error is likely. The DNA is omitted, as the CDR3 cannot be located on it reliably, and the CDR3 follows TCRdb's listing. V usage is TRBV2 and J usage is TRBJ2-2; no check of the table's D call, TRBD2, against the DNA was made. CDR1 and CDR2 (germline): SNHLY, FYNNEI. The CDR3 is made up of 11 amino acids, end residues included. CDR3 sequence: CASSGTSGRGV.

The sample holds one count of this clonotype. The rearrangement uses TRBV2 and TRBJ2-7, with D possibly being TRBD2 (6 bases). The CDR3 length is 14 residues. In germline, CDR1 is SNHLY, CDR2 FYNNEI. Trimming shortened V by 11 bases and J by 7 bases, and 24 bases separated the two germline ends. CDR3 sequence reads: CAGTLGLTNNEQYF. The CDR3 DNA follows: TGTGCCGGCACCCTTGGACTAACCAACAATGAGCAGTACTTC.

This chain connects TRBV19 to TRBJ2-7, with unresolved D. V lost 3 bases and J lost 1, with 13 bases in between. This CDR3 has 15 residues. Germline V CDR1 and CDR2: LNHDA, SQIVND (reference sequence). The CDR3: CASSIWGVGSYEQYF. In DNA form, the CDR3 reads TGTGCCAGTAGTATTTGGGGTGTAGGGTCCTACGAGCAGTACTTC.

This clonotype has more than one count but fewer than ten. The chain carries TRBV19 and TRBJ1-2; possibly TRBD1 for D (6 bases). Germline V gene lookup returns CDR1 LNHDA and CDR2 SQIVND (reference sequence). The CDR3 contains 13 residues. V was pared by 2 bases and J by 8 bases, with 12 bases between. The CDR3 is CASSIPGQLGYTF. DNA for the CDR3: TGTGCCAGTAGTATACCCGGACAGTTAGGCTACACCTTC.

This clonotype was seen once. A much more abundant neighbour one base away suggests this may be a read error. The genes are TRBV12-3 or TRBV12-4 and TRBJ2-2; D may be TRBD2 (5 bases). This CDR3 is built from 13 residues. The CDR3 DNA reads as TGTGCCAGCAGTTTTAAGGGCACCGGGGAGCTGCTTTTT. This translates into CASSFKGTGELLF.

The rearrangement uses TRBV7-2 and TRBJ2-7, with TRBD2 identical over 10 bases. Germline trimming cut 2 bases from V and 7 bases from J; bases unmatched to any gene: 5. This CDR3 spans 14 amino acids. Germline CDR1 is SGHTA and CDR2 is FQGNSA. CDR3 amino acids: CASSLISGGNEQYF. DNA of the CDR3: TGTGCCAGCAGCTTAATTAGCGGGGGGAATGAGCAGTACTTC.

This clonotype was counted many times. J is TRBJ2-2 and V is TRBV24-1; D unresolved. The CDR3 is 14 residues long. Germline CDR1 is KGHDR and CDR2 is SFDVKD. The V and J ends lost 5 bases and 4 bases respectively, with 10 bases between them. CDR3 in amino acids: CATSGQTRTGELFF. As DNA, the CDR3 is TGTGCCACCAGTGGACAAACTCGCACCGGGGAGCTGTTTTTT.

In the case of this clonotype: Given a much more abundant clone one base away, this may be a read error. This likely comes from a read error, as the CDR3 has no conserved phenylalanine or tryptophan at its end. V usage is TRBV7-3 and J usage is TRBJ1-1; D might be TRBD1 (6 bases). This CDR3 is 15 amino acids long. Trimming cost V 4 bases and J 3 bases, with 15 bases left between them. In germline, CDR1 is SGHTA, CDR2 FQGTGA. CDR3 nucleotide sequence: TGTGCCAGCAGCTGGTGGGGGGCGCGGGACACTGAAGCTTTCCTT. As protein: CASSWWGARDTEAFL.

Comments on this clonotype: This may be a read error: a much more frequent sequence differs by one nucleotide. The CDR3 here is CASSEEAGGQETQYF. CDR3 DNA sequence: TGTGCCAGCAGCGAAGAAGCAGGGGGTCAAGAGACCCAGTACTTC. The chain combines TRBV9 with TRBJ2-5, with 7 bases that match TRBD1. With 3 bases clipped from V and 2 bases from J, the junction kept 7 bases outside the gene matches. Per germline, CDR1 SGDLS and CDR2 YYNGEE. This CDR3 has 15 residues.

This clonotype was counted many times. J is TRBJ2-7 and V is TRBV4-2, with D possibly being TRBD1 (5 bases). Germline V lookup: CDR1 LGHNA, CDR2 YNFKEQ. V was shortened by 0 bases and J by 0 bases, with 12 bases between the two germline ends. The CDR3 has 16 amino acids. The CDR3 nucleotides read TGTGCCAGCAGCCAAGAGGACAATGGAAACTCCTACGAGCAGTACTTC. This gives the protein CASSQEDNGNSYEQYF.

As to this clonotype: This may stem from a read error, because a much larger clone lies one nucleotide away. The V gene is TRBV24-1, the J gene TRBJ2-2; 7 nucleotides line up with TRBD2. The germline V gene encodes CDR1 KGHDR and CDR2 SFDVKD. The length of the CDR3 is 14 residues. CDR3 protein: CATPGLVNAGELFF. In DNA form, the CDR3 reads TGTGCCACTCCCGGACTAGTGAACGCCGGGGAGCTGTTTTTT.

This clonotype was seen only a few times. The J gene is TRBJ2-2, the V gene TRBV7-2; 8 nucleotides align to TRBD1. This CDR3 comprises 14 residues. The germline CDR1 and CDR2 sequences are SGHTA and FQGNSA. With V trimmed by 6 bases and J by 6 bases, 6 bases remained unmatched. The DNA of the CDR3 is TGTGCCAGCAGATATGACAGGGGAGCCGGGGAGCTGTTTTTT. Its protein is CASRYDRGAGELFF.

Points on this clonotype: Lacking the conserved final phenylalanine or tryptophan, this CDR3 likely reflects a read error. The chain is built from TRBV2 and TRBJ2-7; 7 positions match TRBD1. J gave up 3 bases and V 6 bases, and 11 bases lay outside the gene matches. Germline V gene lookup returns CDR1 SNHLY and CDR2 FYNNEI. The CDR3 is made up of 15 amino acids. The CDR3 DNA sequence: TGTGCCAGCAGAATCTCGAGGGGACAGAGCTACGAGCAGTACCTC. Translation: CASRISRGQSYEQYL.

Note on this clonotype: A clone one base away is much larger, so this may be a read error. This rearrangement joins TRBV7-2 to TRBJ2-5; D gene unclear. The CDR3 totals 12 residues. Germline V CDR1 and CDR2: SGHTA, FQGNSA. Trimming left V 7 bases short and J 4 bases short, with 10 bases between. The CDR3 sequence: CASTLYPETQYF. The CDR3 DNA follows: TGTGCCAGCACCTTGTACCCAGAGACCCAGTACTTC.

This chain links TRBV10-3 with TRBJ1-4; TRBD1 matches at 7 bases. The V segment lost 10 bases and the J segment 0 bases; nucleotides outside the gene matches: 17. This CDR3 has 18 residues. Germline CDR1 ENHRY, CDR2 SYGVKD. As DNA, the CDR3 is TGTGCCAGCAGCCAAGATTCACAGGGGATGGCAACTAATGAAAAACTGTTTTTT. This gives the protein CASSQDSQGMATNEKLFF.

The J gene is TRBJ2-5, the V gene TRBV10-3, with D perhaps TRBD1 (6 bases). The V end lost 6 bases, the J end lost 2 bases, and 16 bases lay between the germline ends. Germline V gene data show CDR1 as ENHRY and CDR2 as SYGVKD. The CDR3 is 15 amino acids. The CDR3 DNA sequence: TGTGCCATCAGACAACAGGGCTACGAGCAAGAGACCCAGTACTTC. Protein: CAIRQQGYEQETQYF.